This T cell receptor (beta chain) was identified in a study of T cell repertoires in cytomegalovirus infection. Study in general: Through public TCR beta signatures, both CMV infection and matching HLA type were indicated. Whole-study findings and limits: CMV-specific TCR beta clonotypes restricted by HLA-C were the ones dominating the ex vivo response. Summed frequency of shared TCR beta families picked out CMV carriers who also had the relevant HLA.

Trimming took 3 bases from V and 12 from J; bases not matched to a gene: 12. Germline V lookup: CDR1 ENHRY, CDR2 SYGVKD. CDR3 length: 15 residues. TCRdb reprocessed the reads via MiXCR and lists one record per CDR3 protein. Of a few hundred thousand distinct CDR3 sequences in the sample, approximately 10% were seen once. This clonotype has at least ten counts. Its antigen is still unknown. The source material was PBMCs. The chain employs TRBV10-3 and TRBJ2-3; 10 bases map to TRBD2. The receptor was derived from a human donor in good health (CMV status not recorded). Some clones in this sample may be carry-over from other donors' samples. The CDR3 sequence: CAISDRTSGPSAQYF. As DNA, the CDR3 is TGTGCCATCAGTGACCGGACTAGCGGTCCTTCTGCACAGTATTTT.